One sample yielded the 5 T cell receptor beta chains listed below, sequenced in a study of control samples from healthy donors and cancer patients. Repertoires were generated with immunoSEQ multiplex PCR, while TCRdb's copy carries only in-frame clones and drops some. The sample lists 120,000 to 150,000 clones; 70% to 90% were seen once. What was sequenced was blood. The receptors shown here come from a woman aged 30 to 39 in good health.

This clone appeared once. V is TRBV5-6 and J is TRBJ2-7; 8 bases line up with TRBD2. Germline CDR1 and CDR2: SGHDT and YYEEEE. This CDR3 has 16 residues. The J segment lost 2 bases and the V segment lost 2 bases, leaving 9 bases of the junction unmatched. The CDR3 loop is CASSFGSSGGAYEQYF. The CDR3 DNA is TGTGCCAGCAGCTTCGGATCGTCGGGAGGGGCCTACGAGCAGTACTTC.

The chain couples TRBV4-2 to TRBJ2-7, with unresolved D. Per germline, CDR1 LGHNA and CDR2 YNFKEQ. The CDR3 is made up of 14 amino acids. The V end was cut by 4 bases, the J end by 3 bases, with 13 bases between. The CDR3: CASSLEPLGYEQYF. CDR3 DNA: TGTGCCAGCAGCCTTGAACCCTTGGGCTACGAGCAGTACTTC.

A word on this clone: The junction does not match germline at one end; this may be a read error. The V and J genes are TRBV30 and TRBJ1-2; D gene uncertain. This CDR3 has 12 amino acids. Germline CDR1 reads GTSNPN; CDR2 reads SVGIG (reference sequence). CDR3 DNA sequence: TGTGCCGGGAGTGCCGAGTTTGGGGGCTACACCTTC. Translating gives CAGSAEFGGYTF.

This chain joins TRBV5-6 and TRBJ1-3; D remains ambiguous. Trimming took 4 bases from V and 4 from J, leaving 12 bases between them. The CDR3 has 14 residues. Looked up from germline, CDR1 is SGHDT and CDR2 is YYEEEE. CDR3 in DNA: TGTGCCAGCAGCCCGGACTTGGGGGGAAACACCATATATTTT. This codes for CASSPDLGGNTIYF. The whole variable domain, filled in from reference TRBV5-6 and TRBJ1-3, reads DAGVTQSPTHLIKTRGQQVTLRCSPKSGHDTVSWYQQALGQGPQFIFQYYEEEERQRGNFPDRFSGHQFPNYSSELNVNALLLGDSALYLCASSPDLGGNTIYFGEGSWLTVV.

The V call is TRBV6-1, the J call TRBJ1-2, with D uncertain. This CDR3 contains 15 residues. Germline lookup yields CDR1 MNHNS and CDR2 SASEGT. V was clipped by 3 bases and J by 7 bases, with 18 bases between them. The CDR3 loop is CASSELGAISSGYTF. CDR3 DNA: TGTGCCAGCAGTGAGCTTGGAGCCATATCGTCTGGCTACACCTTC.